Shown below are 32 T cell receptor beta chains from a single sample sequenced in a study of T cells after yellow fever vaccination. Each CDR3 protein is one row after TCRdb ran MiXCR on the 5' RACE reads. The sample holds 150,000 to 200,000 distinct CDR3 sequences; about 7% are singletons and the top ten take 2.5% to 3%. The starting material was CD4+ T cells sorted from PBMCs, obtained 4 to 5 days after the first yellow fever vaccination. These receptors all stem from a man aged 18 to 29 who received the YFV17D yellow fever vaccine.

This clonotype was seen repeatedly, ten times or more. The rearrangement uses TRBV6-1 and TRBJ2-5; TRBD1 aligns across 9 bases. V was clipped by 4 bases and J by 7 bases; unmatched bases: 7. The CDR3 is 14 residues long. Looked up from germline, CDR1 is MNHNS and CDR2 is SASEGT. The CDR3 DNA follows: TGTGCCAGCAGTGCCCGGGACAGGGCTCCGACCCAGTACTTC. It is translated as CASSARDRAPTQYF.

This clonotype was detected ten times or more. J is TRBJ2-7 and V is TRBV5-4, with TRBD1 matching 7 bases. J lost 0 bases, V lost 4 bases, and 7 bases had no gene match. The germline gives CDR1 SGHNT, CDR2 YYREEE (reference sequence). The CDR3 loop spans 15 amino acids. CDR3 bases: TGTGCCAGCAGCAAGCCGGGACAGTCCTCCTACGAGCAGTACTTC. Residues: CASSKPGQSSYEQYF.

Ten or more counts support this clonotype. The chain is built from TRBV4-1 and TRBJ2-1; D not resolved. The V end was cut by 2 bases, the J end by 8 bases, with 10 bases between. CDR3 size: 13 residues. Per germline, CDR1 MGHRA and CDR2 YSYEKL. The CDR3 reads CASSQRQVDEQFF. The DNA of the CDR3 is TGCGCCAGCAGCCAAAGGCAAGTGGATGAGCAGTTCTTC.

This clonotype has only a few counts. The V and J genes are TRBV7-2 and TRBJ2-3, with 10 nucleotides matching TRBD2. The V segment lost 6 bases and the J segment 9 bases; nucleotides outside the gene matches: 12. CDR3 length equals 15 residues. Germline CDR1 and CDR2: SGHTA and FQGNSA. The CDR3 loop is CASRPLAGVGRTQYF. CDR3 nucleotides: TGTGCCAGCAGACCTCTAGCGGGGGTCGGGAGGACGCAGTATTTT.

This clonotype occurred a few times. CDR3 region: CASSHLKTGTTEAFF. In DNA, the CDR3 is TGCGCCAGCAGCCACCTTAAGACAGGGACCACTGAAGCTTTCTTT. The chain has TRBV4-1 and TRBJ1-1, with TRBD1 identical over 7 bases. The ends lost 3 bases at V and 4 bases at J; junction bases unmatched: 8. The CDR3 is 15 residues long. The V gene's germline CDR1 is MGHRA and CDR2 YSYEKL.

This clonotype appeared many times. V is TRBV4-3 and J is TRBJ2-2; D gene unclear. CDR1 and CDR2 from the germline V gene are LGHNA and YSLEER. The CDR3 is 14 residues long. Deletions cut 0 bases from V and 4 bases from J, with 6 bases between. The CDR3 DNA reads TGCGCCAGCAGCCAAGAGTCCGGCACCGGGGAGCTGTTTTTT. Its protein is CASSQESGTGELFF.

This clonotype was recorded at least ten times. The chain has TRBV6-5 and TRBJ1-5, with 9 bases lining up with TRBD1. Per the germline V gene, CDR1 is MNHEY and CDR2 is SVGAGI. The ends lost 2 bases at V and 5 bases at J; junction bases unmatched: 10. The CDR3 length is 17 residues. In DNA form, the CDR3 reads TGTGCCAGCAGTTACGGGGTGCCGGGACAGGGTCATCAGCCCCAGCATTTT. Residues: CASSYGVPGQGHQPQHF.

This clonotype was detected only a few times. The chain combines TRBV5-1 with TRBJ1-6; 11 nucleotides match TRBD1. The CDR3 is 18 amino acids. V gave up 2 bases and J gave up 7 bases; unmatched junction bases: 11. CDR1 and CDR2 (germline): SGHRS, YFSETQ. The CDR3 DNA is TGCGCCAGCAGCTTCGGGACAGGGGGTGACCTTAACAATTCACCCCTCCACTTT. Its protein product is CASSFGTGGDLNNSPLHF.

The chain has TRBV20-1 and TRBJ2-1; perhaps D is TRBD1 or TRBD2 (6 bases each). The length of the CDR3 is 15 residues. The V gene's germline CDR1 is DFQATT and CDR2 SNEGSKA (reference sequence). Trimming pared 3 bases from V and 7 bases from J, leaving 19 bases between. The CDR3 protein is CSASRGDIVLNEQFF. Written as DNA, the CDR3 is TGCAGTGCTAGTAGGGGGGACATAGTTTTGAATGAGCAGTTCTTC.

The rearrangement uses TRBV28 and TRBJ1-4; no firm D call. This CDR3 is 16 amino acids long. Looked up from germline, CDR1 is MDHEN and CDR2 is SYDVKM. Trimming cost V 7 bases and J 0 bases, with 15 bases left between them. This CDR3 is CASTLAGRSTNEKLFF. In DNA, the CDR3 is TGTGCCAGCACCTTGGCCGGACGGTCAACTAATGAAAAACTGTTTTTT.

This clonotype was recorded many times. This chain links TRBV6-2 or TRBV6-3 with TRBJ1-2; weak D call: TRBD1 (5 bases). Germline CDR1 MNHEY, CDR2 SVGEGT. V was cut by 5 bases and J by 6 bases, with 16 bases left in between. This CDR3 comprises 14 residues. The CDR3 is CASSTTGTGHGYTF. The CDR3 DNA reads TGTGCCAGCAGTACGACGGGGACGGGTCATGGCTACACCTTC.

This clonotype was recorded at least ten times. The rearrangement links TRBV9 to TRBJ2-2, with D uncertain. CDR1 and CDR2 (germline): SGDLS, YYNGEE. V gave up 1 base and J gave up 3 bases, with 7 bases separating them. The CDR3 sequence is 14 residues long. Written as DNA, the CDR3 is TGTGCCAGCAGCGTAACCACCTACACCGGGGAGCTGTTTTTT. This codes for CASSVTTYTGELFF.

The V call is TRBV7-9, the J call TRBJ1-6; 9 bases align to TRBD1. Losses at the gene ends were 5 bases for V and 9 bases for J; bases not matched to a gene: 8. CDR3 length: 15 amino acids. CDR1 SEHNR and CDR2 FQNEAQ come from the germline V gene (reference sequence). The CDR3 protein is CASSPRTGETSPLHF. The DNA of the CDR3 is TGTGCCAGCAGCCCCCGGACAGGGGAGACTTCACCCCTCCACTTT.

CDR3 in amino acids: CASSSQGLGNTEAFF. CDR3 DNA: TGTGCCAGCAGTTCTCAGGGGTTGGGGAACACTGAAGCTTTCTTT. The chain employs TRBV6-5 and TRBJ1-1; possibly TRBD1 for D (6 bases). The CDR3 is made up of 15 amino acids. The V gene's germline CDR1 is MNHEY and CDR2 SVGAGI. The germline V and J ends were trimmed by 4 bases and 1 base, with 13 bases remaining between them.

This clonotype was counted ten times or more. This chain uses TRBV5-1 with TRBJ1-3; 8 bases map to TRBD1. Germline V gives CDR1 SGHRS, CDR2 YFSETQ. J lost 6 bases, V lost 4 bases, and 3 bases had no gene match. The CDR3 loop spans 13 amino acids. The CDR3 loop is CASSGDRQNTIYF. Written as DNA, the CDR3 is TGCGCCAGCAGCGGGGACAGGCAAAACACCATATATTTT.

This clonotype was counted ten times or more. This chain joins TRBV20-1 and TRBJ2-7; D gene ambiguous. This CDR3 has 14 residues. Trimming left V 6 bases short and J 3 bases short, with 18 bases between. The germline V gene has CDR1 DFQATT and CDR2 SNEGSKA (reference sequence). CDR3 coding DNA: TGCAGTGCCATAAAACTCTTTAGGGACTACGAGCAGTACTTC. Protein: CSAIKLFRDYEQYF.

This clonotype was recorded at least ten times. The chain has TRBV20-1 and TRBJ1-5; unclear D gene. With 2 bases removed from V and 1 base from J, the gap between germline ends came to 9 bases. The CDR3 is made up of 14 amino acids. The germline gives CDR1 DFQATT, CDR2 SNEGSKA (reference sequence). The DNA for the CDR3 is TGCAGTGCTAGATATGGACGGAGCAATCAGCCCCAGCATTTT. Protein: CSARYGRSNQPQHF.

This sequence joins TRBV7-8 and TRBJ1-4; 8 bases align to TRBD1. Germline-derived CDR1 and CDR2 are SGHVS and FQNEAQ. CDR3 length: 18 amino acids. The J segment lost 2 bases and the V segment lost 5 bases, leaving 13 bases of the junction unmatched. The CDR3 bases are TGTGCCAGCAGCCCCCAGCGGACAGGGAAGAAGACTAATGAAAAACTGTTTTTT. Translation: CASSPQRTGKKTNEKLFF.

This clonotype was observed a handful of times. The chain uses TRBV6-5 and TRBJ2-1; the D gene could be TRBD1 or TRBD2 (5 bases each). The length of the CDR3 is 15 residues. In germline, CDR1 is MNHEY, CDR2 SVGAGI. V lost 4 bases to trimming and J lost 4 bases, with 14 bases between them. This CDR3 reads CASSSPWDQYNEQFF. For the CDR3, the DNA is TGTGCCAGCAGTTCCCCCTGGGACCAATACAATGAGCAGTTCTTC.

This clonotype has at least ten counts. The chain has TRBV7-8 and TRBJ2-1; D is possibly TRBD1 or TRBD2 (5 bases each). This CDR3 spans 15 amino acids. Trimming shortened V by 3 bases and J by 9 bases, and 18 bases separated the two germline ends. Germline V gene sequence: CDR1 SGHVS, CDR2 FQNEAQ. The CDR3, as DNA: TGTGCCAGCAGCTTGAGGGGTTCCCAGTCCGTTGAGCAGTTCTTC. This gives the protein CASSLRGSQSVEQFF. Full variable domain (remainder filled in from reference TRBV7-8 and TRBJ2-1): GAGVSQSPRYKVAKRGQDVALRCDPISGHVSLFWYQQALGQGPEFLTYFQNEAQLDKSGLPSDRFFAERPEGSVSTLKIQRTQQEDSAVYLCASSLRGSQSVEQFFGPGTRLTVL.

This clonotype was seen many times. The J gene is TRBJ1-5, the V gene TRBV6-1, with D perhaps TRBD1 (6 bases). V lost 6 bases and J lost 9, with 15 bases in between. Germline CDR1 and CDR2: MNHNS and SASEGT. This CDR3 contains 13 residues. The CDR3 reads CASRDRQDGPQHF. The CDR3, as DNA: TGTGCCAGCAGAGACCGACAGGATGGGCCCCAGCATTTT.

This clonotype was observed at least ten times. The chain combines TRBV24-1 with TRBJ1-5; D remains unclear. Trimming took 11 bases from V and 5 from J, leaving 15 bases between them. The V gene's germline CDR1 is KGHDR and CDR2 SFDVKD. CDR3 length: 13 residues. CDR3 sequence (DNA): TGTGCCAGTCAAATGGCCCTCGATCAGCCCCAGCATTTT. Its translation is CASQMALDQPQHF.

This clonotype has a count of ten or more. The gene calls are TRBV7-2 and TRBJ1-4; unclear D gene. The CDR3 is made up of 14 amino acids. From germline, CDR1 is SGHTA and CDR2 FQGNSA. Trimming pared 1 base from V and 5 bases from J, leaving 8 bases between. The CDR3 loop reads CASSLGGANEKLFF. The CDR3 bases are TGTGCCAGCAGCTTAGGCGGAGCGAATGAAAAACTGTTTTTT.

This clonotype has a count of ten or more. The CDR3 region is CASSLVLTGGGTEAFF. The CDR3 DNA is TGCGCCAGCAGCTTGGTCCTGACAGGTGGGGGCACTGAAGCTTTCTTT. V gene TRBV5-1 combines with J gene TRBJ1-1, with D possibly TRBD1 on 6 matching bases. The germline V gene has CDR1 SGHRS and CDR2 YFSETQ. Trimming cost V 0 bases and J 4 bases, with 16 bases left between them. CDR3 length equals 16 residues.

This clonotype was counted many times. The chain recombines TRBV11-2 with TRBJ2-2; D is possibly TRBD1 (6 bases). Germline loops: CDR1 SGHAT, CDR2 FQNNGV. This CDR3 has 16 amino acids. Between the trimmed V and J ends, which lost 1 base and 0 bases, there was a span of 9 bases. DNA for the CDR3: TGTGCCAGCAGCTTAGTCAGGGGCCCGAACACCGGGGAGCTGTTTTTT. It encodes CASSLVRGPNTGELFF.

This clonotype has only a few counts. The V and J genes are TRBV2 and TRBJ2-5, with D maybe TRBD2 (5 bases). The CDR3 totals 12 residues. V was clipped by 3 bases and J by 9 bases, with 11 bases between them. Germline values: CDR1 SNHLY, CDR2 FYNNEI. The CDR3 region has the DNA TGTGCCAGCAGTGACCGACTGGGAGCCCAGTACTTC. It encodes CASSDRLGAQYF.

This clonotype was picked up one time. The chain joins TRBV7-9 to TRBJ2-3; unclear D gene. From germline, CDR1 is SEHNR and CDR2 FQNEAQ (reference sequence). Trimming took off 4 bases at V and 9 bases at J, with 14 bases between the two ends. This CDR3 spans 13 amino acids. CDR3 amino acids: CASSYGPQETQYF. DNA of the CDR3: TGTGCCAGCAGCTACGGCCCTCAAGAGACGCAGTATTTT.

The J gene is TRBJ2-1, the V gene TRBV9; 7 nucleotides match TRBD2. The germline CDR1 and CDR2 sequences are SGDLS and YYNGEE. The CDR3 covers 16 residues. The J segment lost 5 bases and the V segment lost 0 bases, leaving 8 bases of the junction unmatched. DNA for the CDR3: TGTGCCAGCAGCGTAGGAACTAGCGTGGGAAACAATGAGCAGTTCTTC. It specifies CASSVGTSVGNNEQFF.

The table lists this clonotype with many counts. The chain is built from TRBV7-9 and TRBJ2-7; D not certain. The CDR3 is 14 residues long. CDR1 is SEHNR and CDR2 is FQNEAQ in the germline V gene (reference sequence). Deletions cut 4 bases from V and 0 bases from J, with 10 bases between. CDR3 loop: CASSSSGASYEQYF. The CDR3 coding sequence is TGTGCCAGCAGCTCCTCAGGTGCCTCCTACGAGCAGTACTTC.

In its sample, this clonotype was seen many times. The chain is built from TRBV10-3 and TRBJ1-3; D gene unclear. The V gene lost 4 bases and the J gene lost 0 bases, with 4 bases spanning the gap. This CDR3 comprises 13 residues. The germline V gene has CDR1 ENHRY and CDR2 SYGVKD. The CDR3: CAISGSSGNTIYF. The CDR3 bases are TGTGCCATCAGTGGCAGCTCTGGAAACACCATATATTTT.

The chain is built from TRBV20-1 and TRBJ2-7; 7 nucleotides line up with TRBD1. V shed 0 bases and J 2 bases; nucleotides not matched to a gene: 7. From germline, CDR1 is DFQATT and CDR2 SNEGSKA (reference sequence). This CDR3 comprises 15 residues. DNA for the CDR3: TGCAGTGCTAGAGATCCGACAGGGACAGCCTACGAGCAGTACTTC. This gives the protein CSARDPTGTAYEQYF.

The DNA for the CDR3 is TGCGCCAGCAGCTTGCAGGGGCCGGCGAGCTCCTATAATTCACCCCTCCACTTT. It specifies CASSLQGPASSYNSPLHF. The chain has TRBV5-1 and TRBJ1-6; TRBD1 is a possible D gene (6 bases). Per germline, CDR1 SGHRS and CDR2 YFSETQ. V dropped 1 base and J dropped 0 bases, with 14 bases sitting between them. CDR3 length: 18 residues. The whole variable domain, remainder taken from reference TRBV5-1 and TRBJ1-6, is KAGVTQTPRYLIKTRGQQVTLSCSPISGHRSVSWYQQTPGQGLQFLFEYFSETQRNKGNFPGRFSGRQFSNSRSEMNVSTLELGDSALYLCASSLQGPASSYNSPLHFGNGTRLTVT.